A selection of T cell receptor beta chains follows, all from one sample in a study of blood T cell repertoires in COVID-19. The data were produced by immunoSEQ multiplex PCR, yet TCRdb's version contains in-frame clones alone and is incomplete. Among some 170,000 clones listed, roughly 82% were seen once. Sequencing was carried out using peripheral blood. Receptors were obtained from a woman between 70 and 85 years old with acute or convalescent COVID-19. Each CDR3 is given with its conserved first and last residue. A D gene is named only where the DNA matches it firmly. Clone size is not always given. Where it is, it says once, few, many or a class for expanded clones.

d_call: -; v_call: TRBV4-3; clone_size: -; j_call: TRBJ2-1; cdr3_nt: TGCGCCAGCAGCCAAGATCGGGAAGCATGGTACAATGAGCAGTTCTTC; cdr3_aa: CASSQDREAWYNEQFF
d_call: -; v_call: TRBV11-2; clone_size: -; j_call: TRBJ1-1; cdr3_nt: TGTGCCAGCAGGAACCAAATAGTGAACACTGAAGCTTTCTTT; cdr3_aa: CASRNQIVNTEAFF
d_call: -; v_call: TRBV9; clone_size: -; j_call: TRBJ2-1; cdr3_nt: TGTGCCAGCAGGGGGTCCGGGAGCTCCTACAATGAGCAGTTCTTC; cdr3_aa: CASRGSGSSYNEQFF
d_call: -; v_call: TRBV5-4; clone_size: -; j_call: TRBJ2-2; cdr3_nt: TGTGCCAGCAGCGTAACAGTTGGGGGGACCGGGGAGCTGTTTTTT; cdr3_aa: CASSVTVGGTGELFF
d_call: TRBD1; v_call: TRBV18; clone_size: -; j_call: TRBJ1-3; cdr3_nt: TGTGCCAGCTCACCCAGACAGGGGGGTCTCTCTGGAAACACCATATATTTT; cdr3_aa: CASSPRQGGLSGNTIYF
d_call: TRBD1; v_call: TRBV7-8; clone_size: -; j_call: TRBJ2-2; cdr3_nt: TGTGCCAGCAGTTCAATTAGGACAGGGGGCTACACCGGGGAGCTGTTTTTT; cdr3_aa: CASSSIRTGGYTGELFF
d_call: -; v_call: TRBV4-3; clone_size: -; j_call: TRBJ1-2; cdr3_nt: TGCGCCAGCAGCCAAGATGAGGGTTATGGCTACACCTTC; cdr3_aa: CASSQDEGYGYTF
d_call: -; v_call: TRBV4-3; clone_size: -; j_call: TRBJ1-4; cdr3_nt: TGCGCCAGCAAGGAGACAGTTAGAACTGCAACTAATGAAAAACTGTTTTTT; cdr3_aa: CASKETVRTATNEKLFF
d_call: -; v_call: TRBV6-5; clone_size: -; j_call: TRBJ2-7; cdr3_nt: TGTGCCAGCAGCTACGGCCCCTGGGGGGACGAGCAGTACTTC; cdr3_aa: CASSYGPWGDEQYF
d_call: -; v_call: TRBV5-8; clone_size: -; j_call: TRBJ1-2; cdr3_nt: TGTGCCAGCAGCTTGGATAGGGGGACGACCTATGGCTACACCTTC; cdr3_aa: CASSLDRGTTYGYTF
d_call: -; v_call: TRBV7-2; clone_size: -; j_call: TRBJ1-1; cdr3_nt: TGTGCCAGCAGCTTCGAATCAGGGCCTGAAGCTTTCTTT; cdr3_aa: CASSFESGPEAFF
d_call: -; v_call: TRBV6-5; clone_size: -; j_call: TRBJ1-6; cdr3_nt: TGTGCCAGTTATCGCGGACAAGTAAATTCACCCCTCCACTTT; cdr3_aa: CASYRGQVNSPLHF
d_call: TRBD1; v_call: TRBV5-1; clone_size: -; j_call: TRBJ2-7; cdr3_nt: TGCGCCAGCAAGCCGGGACAGGGCCCCGAGCAGTACTTC; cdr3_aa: CASKPGQGPEQYF
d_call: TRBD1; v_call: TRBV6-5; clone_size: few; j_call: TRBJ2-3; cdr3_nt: TGTGCCAGCAACTTGGACAGGGGAGGTACAGATACGCAGTATTTT; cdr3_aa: CASNLDRGGTDTQYF
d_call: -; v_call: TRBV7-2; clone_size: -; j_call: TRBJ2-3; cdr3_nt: TGTGCCAGCAGCTTCCCCCTCACAGATACGCAGTATTTT; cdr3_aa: CASSFPLTDTQYF
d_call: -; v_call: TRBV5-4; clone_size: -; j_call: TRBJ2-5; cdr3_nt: TGTGCCAGCAGCTCGACAGTTTCACAAGAGACCCAGTACTTC; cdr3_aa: CASSSTVSQETQYF
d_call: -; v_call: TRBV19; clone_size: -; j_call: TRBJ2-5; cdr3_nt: TGTGCCAGCTCTTCACAGGGGGGGGAAGAGACCCAGTACTTC; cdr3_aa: CASSSQGGEETQYF
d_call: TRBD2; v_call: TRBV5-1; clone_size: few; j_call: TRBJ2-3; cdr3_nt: TGCGCCAGCAGCTGGGCGGGGGGGTCAGATACGCAGTATTTT; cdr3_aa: CASSWAGGSDTQYF
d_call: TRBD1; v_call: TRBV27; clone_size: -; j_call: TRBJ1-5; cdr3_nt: TGTGCCAGCAGTTTAAGTGGACAGGGGAGCAATCAGCCCCAGCATTTT; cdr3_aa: CASSLSGQGSNQPQHF
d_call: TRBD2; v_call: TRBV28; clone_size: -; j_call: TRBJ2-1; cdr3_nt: TGTGCCAGCAGTGCTCTGAACGGGAGGGGACCCAATGAGCAGTTCTTC; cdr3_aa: CASSALNGRGPNEQFF
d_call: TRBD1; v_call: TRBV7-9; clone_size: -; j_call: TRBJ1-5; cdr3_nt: TGTGCCAGCAGCCGCTCACAGGGGACCAATCAGCCCCAGCATTTT; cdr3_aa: CASSRSQGTNQPQHF
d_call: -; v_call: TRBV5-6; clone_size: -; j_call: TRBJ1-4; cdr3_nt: TGTGCCAGCAGCCAGACAGCTGTTAATGAAAAACTGTTTTTT; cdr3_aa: CASSQTAVNEKLFF
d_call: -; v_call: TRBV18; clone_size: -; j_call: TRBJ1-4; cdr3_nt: TGTGCCAGCTCACCGGAACTAGCAACTAATGAAAAACTGTTTTTT; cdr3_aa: CASSPELATNEKLFF
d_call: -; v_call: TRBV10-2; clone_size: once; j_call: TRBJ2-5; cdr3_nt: TGCGCCAGCAGGGGCAGGGGGCTCAGCGGGAACTCCTCGGGGGAGACCCAGTACTTC; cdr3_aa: CASRGRGLSGNSSGETQYF
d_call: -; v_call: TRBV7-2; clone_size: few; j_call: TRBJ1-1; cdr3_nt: TGTGCCAGCAGCTTATTAGCGGGGAACACTGAAGCTTTCTTT; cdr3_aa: CASSLLAGNTEAFF
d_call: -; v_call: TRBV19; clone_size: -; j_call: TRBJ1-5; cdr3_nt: TGTGCCAGTAGTATAGGGCCAGGGATCAATCAGCCCCAGCATTTT; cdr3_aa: CASSIGPGINQPQHF
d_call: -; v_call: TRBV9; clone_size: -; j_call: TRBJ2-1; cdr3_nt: TGTGCCAGCAGCTCGCTAACAGGGTACAATGAGCAGTTCTTC; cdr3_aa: CASSSLTGYNEQFF
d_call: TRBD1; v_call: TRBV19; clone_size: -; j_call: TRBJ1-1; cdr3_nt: TGTGCCAGTAGTTACACAGGGGGCACTGAAGCTTTCTTT; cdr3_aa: CASSYTGGTEAFF
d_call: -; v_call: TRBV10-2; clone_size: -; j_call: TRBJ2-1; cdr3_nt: TGCGCCAGCAGTGAGACAGGGGGGGACGTTGAGCAGTTCTTC; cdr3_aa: CASSETGGDVEQFF
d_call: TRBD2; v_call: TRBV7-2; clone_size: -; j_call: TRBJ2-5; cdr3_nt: TGTGCCAGCAGCCTAGGTACAGCGGGAGTTGAAGAGACCCAGTACTTC; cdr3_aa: CASSLGTAGVEETQYF
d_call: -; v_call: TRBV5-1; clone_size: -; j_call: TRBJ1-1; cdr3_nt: TGCGCCAGCAGCTTGGTAGTCGCGAACACTGAAGCTTTCTTT; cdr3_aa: CASSLVVANTEAFF
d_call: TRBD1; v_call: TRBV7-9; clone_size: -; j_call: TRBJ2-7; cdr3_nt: TGTGCCAGCAGCTACAACAGGGGAAGCGAGCAGTACTTC; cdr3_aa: CASSYNRGSEQYF
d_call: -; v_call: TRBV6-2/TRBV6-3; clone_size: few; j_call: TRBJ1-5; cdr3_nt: TGTGCCAGCAGTTACGGATGGAGGATCAATCAGCCCCAGCATTTT; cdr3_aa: CASSYGWRINQPQHF
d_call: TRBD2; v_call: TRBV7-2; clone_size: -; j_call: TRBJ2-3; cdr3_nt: TGTGCCAGCAGCGTCCCCGGGACTAGCGGGGGCTCCAGGAAAACGCAGTATTTT; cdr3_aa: CASSVPGTSGGSRKTQYF
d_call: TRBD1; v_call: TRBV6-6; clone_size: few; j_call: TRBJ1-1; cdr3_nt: TGTGCCAGCAGTTACGTTGGGACAGATTATGAAGCTTTCTTT; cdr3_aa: CASSYVGTDYEAFF
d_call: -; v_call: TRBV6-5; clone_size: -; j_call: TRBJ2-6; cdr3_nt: TGTGCCAGCAGTAGACAGAGCTCTGGGGCCAACGTCCTGACTTTC; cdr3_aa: CASSRQSSGANVLTF
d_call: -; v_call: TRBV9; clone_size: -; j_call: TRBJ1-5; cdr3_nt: TGTGCCAGCAGCGCCGCTGGACAGCTAAATCAGCCCCAGCATTTT; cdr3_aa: CASSAAGQLNQPQHF
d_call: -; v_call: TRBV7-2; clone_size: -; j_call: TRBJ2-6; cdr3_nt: TGTGCCAGCAGCTCCCGGAGCTCTGGGGCCAACGTCCTGACTTTC; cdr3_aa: CASSSRSSGANVLTF
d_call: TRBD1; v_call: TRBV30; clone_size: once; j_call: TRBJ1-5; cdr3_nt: TGTGCCTGGAGTGTTGGTCGGACAGGGGGCAAGGATAGCAATCAGCCCCAGCATTTT; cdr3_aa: CAWSVGRTGGKDSNQPQHF
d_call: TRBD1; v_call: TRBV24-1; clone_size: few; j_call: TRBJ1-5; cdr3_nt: TGTGCCATAGGACAGGGGTTGTCGTTGAGCAATCAGCCCCAGCATTTT; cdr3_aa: CAIGQGLSLSNQPQHF
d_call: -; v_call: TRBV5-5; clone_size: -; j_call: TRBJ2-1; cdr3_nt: TGTGCCAGCAGTCGGCAGGGTTACAATGAGCAGTTCTTC; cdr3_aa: CASSRQGYNEQFF
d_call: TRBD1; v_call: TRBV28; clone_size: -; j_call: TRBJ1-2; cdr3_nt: TGTGCCAGCAGTTTGTGGGACAGTCTCTATGGCTACACCTTC; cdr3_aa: CASSLWDSLYGYTF
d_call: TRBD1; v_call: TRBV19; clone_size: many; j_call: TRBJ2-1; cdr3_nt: TGTGCCAGTAGTCCCGGGACAGGGGGTTATGAGCAGTTCTTC; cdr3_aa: CASSPGTGGYEQFF
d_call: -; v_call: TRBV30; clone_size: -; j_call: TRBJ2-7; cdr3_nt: TGTGCCTGGAGTGTTGGAAACCGGGACGAGCAGTACTTC; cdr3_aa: CAWSVGNRDEQYF
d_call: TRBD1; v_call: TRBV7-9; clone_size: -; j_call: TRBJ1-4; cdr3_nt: TGTGCCAGCACAGGACAGGTTAATGAAAAACTGTTTTTT; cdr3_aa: CASTGQVNEKLFF
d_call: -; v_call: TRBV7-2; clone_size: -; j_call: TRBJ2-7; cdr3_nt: TGTGCCAGCAGCTTAGCGCAGAGCAGGGTATACTACGAGCAGTACTTC; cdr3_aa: CASSLAQSRVYYEQYF
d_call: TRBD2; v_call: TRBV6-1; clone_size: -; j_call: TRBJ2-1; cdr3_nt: TGTGCCAGCAGATTTGGGACTAGCGGGAAGATTGAGCAGTTCTTC; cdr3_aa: CASRFGTSGKIEQFF
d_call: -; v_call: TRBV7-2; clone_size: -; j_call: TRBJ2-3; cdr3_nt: TGTGCCAGCAGCTTAAACAGTGTGTATACAGATACGCAGTATTTT; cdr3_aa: CASSLNSVYTDTQYF
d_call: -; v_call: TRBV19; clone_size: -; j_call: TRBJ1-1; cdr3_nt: TGTGCCAGTAGTTTTCAGGGAAGCACTGAAGCTTTCTTT; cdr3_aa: CASSFQGSTEAFF
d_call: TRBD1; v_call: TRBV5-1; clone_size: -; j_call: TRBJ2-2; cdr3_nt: TGCGCCAGCAGCCGGGACAGGGGTTATGGCGGGGAGCTGTTTTTT; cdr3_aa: CASSRDRGYGGELFF
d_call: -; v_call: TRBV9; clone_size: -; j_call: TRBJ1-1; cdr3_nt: TGTGCCAGCAGCGTTCTCGGACAGATGAACACTGAAGCTTTCTTT; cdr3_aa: CASSVLGQMNTEAFF
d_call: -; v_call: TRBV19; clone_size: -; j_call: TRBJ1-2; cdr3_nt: TGTGCCAGTAGTATTAGTCGGACTTATGGCTACACCTTC; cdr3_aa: CASSISRTYGYTF
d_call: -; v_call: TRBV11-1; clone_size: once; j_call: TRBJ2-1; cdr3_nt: TGTGCCAGCAGCTTAGAACGCGGGGGCTCATACAATGAGCAGTTCTTC; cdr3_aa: CASSLERGGSYNEQFF
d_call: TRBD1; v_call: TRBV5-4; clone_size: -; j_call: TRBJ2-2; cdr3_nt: TGTGCCAGCAGCTTGGGGGCCCCGGGACAGGGGACCGGGGAGCTGTTTTTT; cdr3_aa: CASSLGAPGQGTGELFF